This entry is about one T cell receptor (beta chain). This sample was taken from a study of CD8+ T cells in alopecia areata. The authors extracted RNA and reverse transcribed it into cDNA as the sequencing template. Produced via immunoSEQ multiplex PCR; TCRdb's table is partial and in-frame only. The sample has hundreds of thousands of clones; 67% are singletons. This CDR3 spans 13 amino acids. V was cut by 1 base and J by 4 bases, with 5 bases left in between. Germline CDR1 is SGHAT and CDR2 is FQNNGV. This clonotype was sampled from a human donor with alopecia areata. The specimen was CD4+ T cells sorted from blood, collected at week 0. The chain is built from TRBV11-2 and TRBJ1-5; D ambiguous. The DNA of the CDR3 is TGTGCCAGCAGCTTAGGACTGAATCAGCCCCAGCATTTT. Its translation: CASSLGLNQPQHF.